This entry features one TCR beta chain sequence. Its matching antigen is unknown. Naive CD8 isolation took CD45RO-negative cells positively selected for CCR7 and excluded terminally differentiated effector memory CD45RA+ cells. The sample belongs to a study of shared clonotypes between healthy human individuals. General study points: Non-shared clonotypes had lower generation probabilities than those shared by all four donors.

TCRdb's copy holds only in-frame clones and misses some; the assay was immunoSEQ multiplex PCR. This table holds roughly 2.1 million clones, 90% to 95% found once. Trimming stripped 4 bases from V and 6 bases from J, with 19 bases between. Germline-derived CDR1 and CDR2 are SQVTM and ANQGSEA. CDR3 length equals 15 residues. The chain joins TRBV29-1 to TRBJ2-1; D is unresolved. Specimen: naive CD8+ T cells from PBMCs. The TCR originated in a man between 18 and 29 years old in good health. Some clones in this sample may be carry-over from other donors' samples. In DNA form, the CDR3 reads TGCAGCGTTGGGCTGACACTACTGGTAACCAATGAGCAGTTCTTC. This gives the protein CSVGLTLLVTNEQFF.